A single sample is the source of the 7 T cell receptor beta chains below, sequenced in a study of response to subunit inactivated influenza vaccine. TCRdb used MiXCR to reprocess the RT-PCR reads, holding one entry per CDR3 protein. The profile shows 200,000 to 300,000 distinct CDR3 sequences, 9% to 15% of them singletons. The input for sequencing was non-naive T cells sorted from PBMCs, taken 14 to 15 days before vaccination. Every receptor here comes from a man aged 45-60 years who received an inactivated influenza vaccine.

This clonotype occurred a few times. The chain combines TRBV5-1 with TRBJ2-2; D remains ambiguous. The CDR3 runs to 15 residues. Trimming pared 5 bases from V and 8 bases from J, leaving 19 bases between. Germline-derived CDR1 and CDR2 are SGHRS and YFSETQ. The CDR3 region is CASRPTTNEVGELFF. Here the CDR3 DNA reads TGCGCCAGCAGACCCACTACCAACGAGGTTGGGGAGCTGTTTTTT.

V usage is TRBV29-1 and J usage is TRBJ2-5, with TRBD1 matching 9 bases. CDR1 is SQVTM, CDR2 ANQGSEA, per germline. The CDR3 has 15 residues. Germline trimming cut 3 bases from V and 0 bases from J; bases unmatched to any gene: 5. The CDR3 DNA is TGCAGCGTTGATGGCGACAGGGGGTACCAAGAGACCCAGTACTTC. This sequence encodes CSVDGDRGYQETQYF.

There are many counts of this clonotype. V gene TRBV29-1 combines with J gene TRBJ2-7; 7 nucleotides match TRBD1. The CDR3 is 13 amino acids. The V and J ends lost 4 bases and 0 bases, in that order; junction bases with no gene match: 3. Germline CDR1 reads SQVTM; CDR2 reads ANQGSEA. The CDR3 is CSVGDRDSYEQYF. The CDR3 DNA is TGCAGCGTTGGGGACAGAGACTCCTACGAGCAGTACTTC.

The chain couples TRBV7-3 to TRBJ2-1, with 7 bases lining up with TRBD1. J gave up 8 bases and V 5 bases, and 6 bases lay outside the gene matches. This CDR3 has 13 amino acids. CDR1 SGHTA and CDR2 FQGTGA come from the germline V gene. In DNA form, the CDR3 reads TGTGCCAGCAGCGCTGACAGGGCTCATGAGCAGTTCTTC. This sequence encodes CASSADRAHEQFF.

This clonotype was counted at least ten times. The chain links TRBV7-3 to TRBJ2-7; 7 nucleotides match TRBD2. Germline CDR1 and CDR2: SGHTA and FQGTGA. V gave up 5 bases and J gave up 5 bases; unmatched junction bases: 9. The length of the CDR3 is 14 residues. CDR3 residues: CASSLTGGDDEQYF. The DNA for the CDR3 is TGTGCCAGCAGCCTGACGGGAGGTGATGACGAGCAGTACTTC. Variable domain in full (rest from reference TRBV7-3 and TRBJ2-7): GAGVSQTPSNKVTEKGKYVELRCDPISGHTALYWYRQSLGQGPEFLIYFQGTGAADDSGLPNDRFFAVRPEGSVSTLKIQRTERGDSAVYLCASSLTGGDDEQYFGPGTRLTVT.

The chain links TRBV9 to TRBJ2-2; TRBD1 matches 7 bases. The germline CDR1 and CDR2 sequences are SGDLS and YYNGEE. V dropped 2 bases and J dropped 3; count of bases not matched to a gene: 4. The CDR3 runs to 15 residues. This CDR3 reads CASSVGTAYTGELFF. The CDR3 region has the DNA TGTGCCAGCAGCGTTGGGACAGCATACACCGGGGAGCTGTTTTTT.

The chain carries TRBV11-1 and TRBJ2-1, with a weak D call TRBD1 (5 bases). Trimming left V 4 bases short and J 0 bases short, with 19 bases between. CDR3 length: 18 amino acids. Germline assignment: CDR1 SGHAT and CDR2 FQDESV (reference sequence). The CDR3 nucleotides are TGTGCCAGCAGCTCTAACCTCAGGGCTTCGAGCTCCTACAATGAGCAGTTCTTC. Its translation is CASSSNLRASSSYNEQFF.